The 32 T cell receptor beta chains presented below share a single source sample, sequenced in a study of graft-versus-host responses after intestinal transplantation. Only in-frame clones appear in the TCRdb table, and some are missing; sequencing was by immunoSEQ multiplex PCR. The profile shows about 25,000 clones, around 94% of them singletons. This specimen was PBMCs, taken 30 days after intestinal transplant. The receptors shown here come from a human patient who received an intestinal transplant, so some T cells may come from the graft donor.

Here the CDR3 reads CASSEAVWREARYEQYF. CDR3 bases: TGTGCCAGCAGTGAAGCGGTATGGCGGGAGGCCCGCTACGAGCAGTACTTC. The chain recombines TRBV6-1 with TRBJ2-5; 8 bases match TRBD2. The better agreement between TRBJ2-7 and the DNA end casts doubt on the J call. The CDR3 runs 17 residues. Germline loops: CDR1 MNHNS, CDR2 SASEGT.

The chain links TRBV28 to TRBJ1-5; possible D gene TRBD1, 6 bases. The V end was cut by 2 bases, the J end by 3 bases, with 8 bases between. CDR3 size: 14 residues. Germline CDR1 and CDR2: MDHEN and SYDVKM. The CDR3 DNA is TGTGCCAGCAGTTTAACAGGGAACAATCAGCCCCAGCATTTT. Protein: CASSLTGNNQPQHF.

This chain joins TRBV25-1 and TRBJ2-3; the match to TRBD2 covers 9 bases. The CDR3 sequence is 16 residues long. The V and J ends lost 0 bases and 6 bases, in that order; junction bases with no gene match: 7. Germline assignment: CDR1 MGHDK and CDR2 SYGVNS. DNA of the CDR3: TGTGCCAGCAGTGAATATAGGGCTAGCGGGGCGGATACGCAGTATTTT. This codes for CASSEYRASGADTQYF.

This clone was seen once. This sequence joins TRBV21-1 and TRBJ1-1. TRBV21-1 is deemed a pseudogene. The CDR3 length is 17 residues. The CDR3 sequence: CASSKFRGTLLRGTAFF. CDR3 coding DNA: TGTGCCAGCAGCAAATTTAGGGGGACCCTTCTGCGGGGGACGGCTTTCTTT.

This clone has just one count. The rearrangement uses TRBV6-5 and TRBJ2-6; D is uncertain. Trimming took 10 bases from V and 3 from J, leaving 10 bases between them. This CDR3 spans 13 amino acids. CDR1 and CDR2 from the germline V gene are MNHEY and SVGAGI. The DNA for the CDR3 is TGTGCCACCCGACTGGATGGGGCCAACGTCCTGACTTTC. Amino acids: CATRLDGANVLTF.

The chain is built from TRBV6-1 and TRBJ2-4; D perhaps matches TRBD1 (6 bases). Germline lookup yields CDR1 MNHNS and CDR2 SASEGT. CDR3 size: 15 residues. Trimming cost V 5 bases and J 7 bases, with 18 bases left between them. Here the CDR3 DNA reads TGTGCCAGCAGTTTCAGGGGTTGGTTGACTAACATTCAGTACTTC. As protein: CASSFRGWLTNIQYF.

The gene calls are TRBV13 and TRBJ2-7, with a weak D call TRBD2 (6 bases). Trimming took off 6 bases at V and 1 base at J, with 19 bases between the two ends. In germline, CDR1 is PRHDT, CDR2 FYEKMQ (reference sequence). The CDR3 runs to 16 residues. The CDR3: CASSSRGAGGSYEQYF. For the CDR3, the DNA is TGTGCCAGCAGTTCTAGAGGGGCCGGGGGTTCCTACGAGCAGTACTTC.

V is TRBV7-2 and J is TRBJ1-1; D is possibly TRBD1 (5 bases). The CDR3 spans 12 residues. CDR1 and CDR2 from the germline V gene are SGHTA and FQGNSA. Trimming cost V 2 bases and J 8 bases, with 9 bases left between them. The CDR3 loop is CASSLFRGEAFF. CDR3 nucleotide sequence: TGTGCCAGCAGCTTATTCCGGGGGGAAGCTTTCTTT.

The chain carries TRBV6-1 and TRBJ1-5; D may be TRBD1 (6 bases). Germline CDR1 is MNHNS and CDR2 is SASEGT. The V and J ends lost 3 bases and 2 bases respectively, with 14 bases between them. CDR3 length: 16 amino acids. The CDR3 DNA follows: TGTGCCAGCAGTGAGGGCAGGGGCATGGGCAATCAGCCCCAGCATTTT. As protein: CASSEGRGMGNQPQHF.

The chain uses TRBV7-6 and TRBJ1-1, with D possibly TRBD1 on 5 matching bases. V lost 5 bases and J lost 3, with 10 bases in between. This CDR3 has 13 amino acids. The germline gives CDR1 SGHVS, CDR2 FNYEAQ. The CDR3 here is CASSPGGDTEAFF. In DNA form, the CDR3 reads TGTGCCAGCAGCCCGGGGGGGGACACTGAAGCTTTCTTT.

The V and J genes are TRBV5-5 and TRBJ1-4, with unresolved D. The CDR3 extends over 15 amino acids. Germline CDR1 is SGHKS and CDR2 is YYEKEE (reference sequence). V was shortened by 0 bases and J by 6 bases, with 12 bases between the two germline ends. The CDR3 DNA reads TGTGCCAGCAGCTTGGTGGGGTCACGGTATGAAAAACTGTTTTTT. It translates to CASSLVGSRYEKLFF.

V is TRBV4-1 and J is TRBJ2-4, with D possibly being TRBD2 (6 bases). The V end was cut by 2 bases, the J end by 5 bases, with 10 bases between. CDR1 and CDR2 from the germline V gene are MGHRA and YSYEKL. The CDR3 covers 14 residues. CDR3 bases: TGCGCCAGCAGCCAACGGCGGGGCGAAAACATTCAGTACTTC. Translation gives CASSQRRGENIQYF.

This chain connects TRBV29-1 to TRBJ2-7; 7 nucleotides line up with TRBD1. V lost 7 bases and J lost 0; bases outside the gene matches: 6. This CDR3 comprises 13 residues. Germline CDR1 and CDR2: SQVTM and ANQGSEA. The CDR3 protein is CSAMTGNSYEQYF. Written as DNA, the CDR3 is TGCAGCGCTATGACAGGGAACTCCTACGAGCAGTACTTC.

This rearrangement joins TRBV29-1 to TRBJ2-7; weak D call: TRBD1 (6 bases). CDR1 is SQVTM and CDR2 is ANQGSEA in the germline V gene. This CDR3 is built from 13 residues. Between the trimmed V and J ends, which lost 5 bases and 0 bases, there was a span of 11 bases. DNA of the CDR3: TGCAGCGTTCGACACAGGGTCTCCTACGAGCAGTACTTC. This encodes CSVRHRVSYEQYF.

The chain combines TRBV14 with TRBJ1-1; D not certain. Trimming took off 1 base at V and 11 bases at J, with 14 bases between the two ends. The CDR3 totals 13 residues. The germline CDR1 and CDR2 sequences are SGHDN and FVKESK. The CDR3 spells CASSQATSLEAFF. In DNA, the CDR3 is TGTGCCAGCAGCCAAGCGACCTCTTTGGAGGCTTTCTTT.

The chain recombines TRBV11-2 with TRBJ1-2, with D tentatively TRBD1 (6 bases). The ends were cut back, 4 bases at V and 8 bases at J, with 17 bases in the middle. CDR1 is SGHAT, CDR2 FQNNGV, per germline. CDR3 size: 14 residues. CDR3 in amino acids: CASSSRERGKGYTF. CDR3 in DNA: TGTGCCAGCAGCTCCCGGGAAAGGGGGAAAGGCTACACCTTC.

V usage is TRBV5-1 and J usage is TRBJ2-3; no firm D call. The V end lost 0 bases, the J end lost 5 bases, and 4 bases lay between the germline ends. The CDR3 is 12 residues long. Germline V gene sequence: CDR1 SGHRS, CDR2 YFSETQ. CDR3 loop: CASSLEGDTQYF. Here the CDR3 DNA reads TGCGCCAGCAGCTTGGAGGGAGATACGCAGTATTTT.

The chain couples TRBV10-2 to TRBJ2-2; possible D gene TRBD2, 5 bases. The CDR3 is 14 residues long. Germline V gene data show CDR1 as WSHSY and CDR2 as SAAADI. The V end lost 5 bases, the J end lost 2 bases, and 9 bases lay between the germline ends. For the CDR3, the DNA is TGCGCCAGCAGTCCGGCGGGTAACACCGGGGAGCTGTTTTTT. Protein product: CASSPAGNTGELFF.

This chain connects TRBV4-1 to TRBJ1-1, with a possible D match to TRBD1 (5 bases). Germline CDR1 is MGHRA and CDR2 is YSYEKL. CDR3 size: 15 residues. The V and J ends lost 4 bases and 3 bases respectively, with 15 bases between them. The CDR3 reads CASSPLEGRHTEAFF. The CDR3 DNA follows: TGCGCCAGCAGCCCTTTGGAGGGACGTCACACTGAAGCTTTCTTT.

This chain links TRBV19 with TRBJ2-1, with TRBD1 matching over 11 bases. The ends lost 6 bases at V and 6 bases at J; junction bases unmatched: 13. CDR3 length: 17 residues. The germline CDR1 and CDR2 sequences are LNHDA and SQIVND (reference sequence). The CDR3 nucleotides are TGTGCCAGTAGACCCCCCCGGACAGGGGGCGACGGCAATGAGCAGTTCTTC. Translating gives CASRPPRTGGDGNEQFF. Complete variable domain (other parts from reference TRBV19 and TRBJ2-1): DGGITQSPKYLFRKEGQNVTLSCEQNLNHDAMYWYRQDPGQGLRLIYYSQIVNDFQKGDIAEGYSVSREKKESFPLTVTSAQKNPTAFYLCASRPPRTGGDGNEQFFGPGTRLTVL.

This clone was detected once. The CDR3 DNA reads TGTGCCAGCAGCTCCCCCGAGGGGAGCGGGGGCTCCTACGAGCAGTACTTC. This codes for CASSSPEGSGGSYEQYF. The chain links TRBV11-2 to TRBJ2-7; 8 nucleotides align to TRBD2. The V gene's germline CDR1 is SGHAT and CDR2 FQNNGV. V lost 4 bases to trimming and J lost 0 bases; unmatched junction nucleotides: 11. The CDR3 covers 17 residues.

This clone was seen a single time. The chain employs TRBV7-2 and TRBJ2-5; perhaps D is TRBD1 or TRBD2 (6 bases each). The ends were cut back, 3 bases at V and 5 bases at J, with 13 bases in the middle. The CDR3 consists of 14 residues. Germline V gene sequence: CDR1 SGHTA, CDR2 FQGNSA. The CDR3 DNA reads TGTGCCAGCAGCTTGTGGGGGGCAGGGGAGACCCAGTACTTC. This sequence encodes CASSLWGAGETQYF.

The V call is TRBV27, the J call TRBJ2-3; D assignment may be TRBD1 or TRBD2 (6 bases each). CDR3 size: 15 residues. Trimming took off 5 bases at V and 0 bases at J, with 12 bases between the two ends. Germline CDR1 is MNHEY and CDR2 is SMNVEV (reference sequence). The CDR3 sequence is CASSQTGLSTDTQYF. The CDR3 DNA follows: TGTGCCAGCAGTCAGACAGGACTAAGCACAGATACGCAGTATTTT.

The chain employs TRBV27 and TRBJ2-7, with TRBD2 matching over 7 bases. This CDR3 has 13 amino acids. Per germline, CDR1 MNHEY and CDR2 SMNVEV (reference sequence). The V gene end was trimmed by 2 bases and the J gene end by 2 bases; junction bases not matched to a gene: 0. The CDR3 coding sequence is TGTGCCAGCAGTTTAGCGGGGGCCTACGAGCAGTACTTC. Amino acid sequence: CASSLAGAYEQYF.

V is TRBV5-1 and J is TRBJ2-5; 16 positions agree with TRBD2. Germline CDR1 reads SGHRS; CDR2 reads YFSETQ. This CDR3 has 16 residues. V shed 4 bases and J 5 bases; nucleotides not matched to a gene: 5. The CDR3 DNA reads as TGCGCCAGCAGCCTGGGACTAGCGGGAGGGCGGGAGACCCAGTACTTC. Protein: CASSLGLAGGRETQYF.

This rearrangement joins TRBV4-2 to TRBJ2-7, with 8 bases identical to TRBD1. This CDR3 has 14 residues. The V gene's germline CDR1 is LGHNA and CDR2 YNFKEQ. The ends lost 6 bases at V and 4 bases at J; junction bases unmatched: 8. The CDR3 DNA reads TGTGCCAGCAGTTTTGGACAGGGTCGGTACGAGCAGTACTTC. It encodes CASSFGQGRYEQYF.

The chain uses TRBV5-1 and TRBJ2-3; maybe TRBD2 (6 bases). Germline V gene lookup returns CDR1 SGHRS and CDR2 YFSETQ. CDR3 size: 14 residues. The V end lost 0 bases, the J end lost 8 bases, and 13 bases lay between the germline ends. CDR3 region: CASSLVAGPPTQYF. The CDR3 bases are TGCGCCAGCAGCTTGGTCGCGGGACCCCCTACGCAGTATTTT. Variable domain in full (rest from reference TRBV5-1 and TRBJ2-3): KAGVTQTPRYLIKTRGQQVTLSCSPISGHRSVSWYQQTPGQGLQFLFEYFSETQRNKGNFPGRFSGRQFSNSRSEMNVSTLELGDSALYLCASSLVAGPPTQYFGPGTRLTVL.

The V gene is TRBV6-1, the J gene TRBJ1-5; no definite D call. Trimming pared 1 base from V and 7 bases from J, leaving 8 bases between. The germline CDR1 and CDR2 sequences are MNHNS and SASEGT. CDR3 length: 13 amino acids. The CDR3 coding sequence is TGTGCCAGCAGTGAAGGTTGGATCCAGCCCCAGCATTTT. Translation: CASSEGWIQPQHF.

The J gene is TRBJ2-2, the V gene TRBV2; 9 nucleotides agree with TRBD1. Germline V gene lookup returns CDR1 SNHLY and CDR2 FYNNEI. Trimming at V came to 0 bases and at J to 7 bases, leaving 6 bases not matched to a gene. The CDR3 is 16 amino acids. CDR3 protein: CASSEALWTGDGELFF. The CDR3 DNA sequence: TGTGCCAGCAGTGAAGCACTATGGACAGGGGACGGGGAGCTGTTTTTT. The whole variable domain, remainder taken from reference TRBV2 and TRBJ2-2, is EPEVTQTPSHQVTQMGQEVILRCVPISNHLYFYWYRQILGQKVEFLVSFYNNEISEKSEIFDDQFSVERPDGSNFTLKIRSTKLEDSAMYFCASSEALWTGDGELFFGEGSRLTVL.

The gene calls are TRBV28 and TRBJ2-7; D unclear. The CDR3 totals 14 residues. Trimming removed 3 bases from V and 2 bases from J, with 11 bases in between. Germline V CDR1 and CDR2: MDHEN, SYDVKM. The CDR3 loop reads CASSLEGNPYEQYF. CDR3 nucleotide sequence: TGTGCCAGCAGTTTGGAAGGGAACCCCTACGAGCAGTACTTC.

The V gene is TRBV9, the J gene TRBJ2-3; the match to TRBD1 covers 10 bases. The CDR3 totals 16 residues. Germline V gene data show CDR1 as SGDLS and CDR2 as YYNGEE. V trimming: 1 base; J trimming: 6 bases; junction bases outside the gene matches: 8. CDR3 bases: TGTGCCAGCAGCGTAAGGACAGGGGGTTCCAGGGATACGCAGTATTTT. Amino acids: CASSVRTGGSRDTQYF.

This rearrangement joins TRBV30 to TRBJ2-3, with no clear D. The CDR3 runs to 15 residues. The germline gives CDR1 GTSNPN, CDR2 SVGIG (reference sequence). Trimming shortened V by 0 bases and J by 0 bases, and 10 bases separated the two germline ends. DNA of the CDR3: TGTGCCTGGAGTGTAGGTCGCGTTAGCACAGATACGCAGTATTTT. Its protein is CAWSVGRVSTDTQYF.